A single sample is the source of the 21 T cell receptor beta chains below, sequenced in a study of post-analysis software for immune sequencing data. Carried by the TCR beta cDNA libraries were unique molecular identifiers. TCRdb called the PCR reads again in MiXCR, with one record for every CDR3 protein. The repertoire holds fewer than 850,000 distinct CDR3 sequences, 40% to 55% seen once, with 4.9% in the top ten. General study findings and limits: Comparison of patients with controls showed about 5 TRBV segments more frequent in patients, TRBV5-6, TRBV5-1 and TRBV20-1 among them.

Their target antigens are unknown. Specimen: blood. These receptors were collected from a girl aged 5-17 years with multiple sclerosis.

Concerning this clonotype itself: A read error may produce the germline difference seen at one junction end. The J gene is TRBJ2-5, the V gene TRBV18; D gene uncertain. CDR1 and CDR2 from the germline V gene are KGHSH and LQKENI. The CDR3 sequence is 14 residues long. The CDR3 bases are TGTGCCAGCCCACCTATCCAAGTCCGAGAGACCCAGTACTTC. Translation gives CASPPIQVRETQYF.

The chain carries TRBV29-1 and TRBJ1-6; D not certain. CDR1 and CDR2 (germline): SQVTM, ANQGSEA. CDR3 size: 14 residues. V was cut by 7 bases and J by 0 bases, with 10 bases left in between. The CDR3 DNA is TGCAGCGCAACAGAAGGCTCCTATAATTCACCCCTCCACTTT. It specifies CSATEGSYNSPLHF. The full variable domain, completed using reference TRBV29-1 and TRBJ1-6, is SAVISQKPSRDICQRGTSLTIQCQVDSQVTMMFWYRQQPGQSLTLIATANQGSEATYESGFVIDKFPISRPNLTFSTLTVSNMSPEDSSIYLCSATEGSYNSPLHFGNGTRLTVT.

This clonotype was observed a handful of times. The chain couples TRBV2 to TRBJ2-7; D might be TRBD1 or TRBD2, each matching 6 bases. The V end lost 1 base, the J end lost 2 bases, and 15 bases lay between the germline ends. Germline values: CDR1 SNHLY, CDR2 FYNNEI. The CDR3 totals 16 residues. CDR3 bases: TGTGCCAGCAGTGAAGAGGAGGGGGTGGGTACCTACGAGCAGTACTTC. Its protein is CASSEEEGVGTYEQYF.

The V gene is TRBV7-2, the J gene TRBJ2-3; a weak D match, TRBD2 (6 bases). V lost 5 bases to trimming and J lost 2 bases, with 17 bases between them. This CDR3 spans 16 amino acids. Germline values: CDR1 SGHTA, CDR2 FQGNSA. The CDR3 spells CASSRVVSGFTDTQYF. CDR3 in DNA: TGTGCCAGCAGCCGCGTGGTTAGCGGTTTCACAGATACGCAGTATTTT.

CDR3 coding DNA: TGCAGTGCTCCCCCGGGCAGGGAGGACCATAGCAATCAGCCCCAGCATTTT. This gives the protein CSAPPGREDHSNQPQHF. V usage is TRBV20-1 and J usage is TRBJ1-5; a weak D match, TRBD1 (5 bases). Between the trimmed V and J ends, which lost 5 bases and 0 bases, there was a span of 20 bases. This CDR3 contains 17 residues. The germline CDR1 and CDR2 sequences are DFQATT and SNEGSKA (reference sequence).

This clonotype was recorded once. This chain links TRBV12-3 or TRBV12-4 with TRBJ2-1; 14 bases fit TRBD2. This CDR3 is 16 amino acids long. J was trimmed by 10 bases and V by 6 bases; bases with no gene match: 11. The CDR3 here is CASRATSGRASREQFF. CDR3 DNA: TGTGCCAGCAGGGCGACTAGCGGGAGGGCCTCCAGGGAGCAGTTCTTC.

This clonotype occurred a few times. The rearrangement uses TRBV20-1 and TRBJ2-1; 8 bases fit TRBD1. The end of the DNA is better explained by TRBJ2-7, so the J call may be wrong. Germline lookup yields CDR1 DFQATT and CDR2 SNEGSKA (reference sequence). The CDR3 extends over 15 amino acids. The CDR3 spells CSAVQQGEVYNEQYF. CDR3 nucleotides: TGCAGTGCAGTACAACAGGGGGAGGTCTACAATGAGCAGTACTTC.

This clonotype was seen only a few times. This chain connects TRBV6-2 or TRBV6-3 to TRBJ2-7; D unclear. Between the trimmed V and J ends, which lost 10 bases and 2 bases, there was a span of 9 bases. Germline V gene sequence: CDR1 MNHEY, CDR2 SVGEGT. This CDR3 comprises 11 residues. The CDR3 here is CATRHTYEQYF. CDR3 in DNA: TGTGCCACCAGACATACCTACGAGCAGTACTTC.

This clonotype was detected a few times. The J gene is TRBJ2-7, the V gene TRBV7-9; TRBD2 aligns across 8 bases. Germline V gene sequence: CDR1 SEHNR, CDR2 FQNEAQ (reference sequence). Germline trimming cut 5 bases from V and 0 bases from J; bases unmatched to any gene: 6. This CDR3 region has 15 residues. The CDR3 sequence: CASSPPSGLSYEQYF. CDR3 bases: TGTGCCAGCAGCCCCCCTAGCGGGCTCTCCTACGAGCAGTACTTC.

The chain has TRBV7-8 and TRBJ2-4; 9 bases map to TRBD2. The DNA matches TRBJ2-5 better at its end, which makes the J call doubtful. CDR1 is SGHVS and CDR2 is FQNEAQ in the germline V gene. The CDR3 is 15 amino acids. CDR3 DNA sequence: TGTGCCAGCAGCTTAGGTGCTAGCGGGACAGAGACCCAGTACTTC. Its translation is CASSLGASGTETQYF.

A word on this clonotype: Because the CDR3 is missing its conserved closing phenylalanine or tryptophan, this is likely a read error. The chain recombines TRBV20-1 with TRBJ2-5, with D maybe TRBD1 (5 bases). The CDR3 runs 15 residues. Trimming pared 1 base from V and 4 bases from J, leaving 16 bases between. Per the germline V gene, CDR1 is DFQATT and CDR2 is SNEGSKA (reference sequence). CDR3 loop: CSARVGASPGETQYL. The CDR3 DNA reads as TGCAGTGCTAGAGTTGGGGCTTCCCCGGGAGAGACCCAGTACCTC.

This clonotype was picked up a small number of times. This chain joins TRBV7-9 and TRBJ2-3; 12 nucleotides match TRBD2. With 7 bases clipped from V and 2 bases from J, the junction kept 7 bases outside the gene matches. The CDR3 totals 16 residues. Germline V gene lookup returns CDR1 SEHNR and CDR2 FQNEAQ (reference sequence). The CDR3 DNA reads TGTGCCAGCAATTTACTAGCGGGAGGACCCACAGATACGCAGTATTTT. Translation gives CASNLLAGGPTDTQYF.

V is TRBV12-3 or TRBV12-4 and J is TRBJ2-7; the match to TRBD2 covers 10 bases. The end of the DNA aligns better with TRBJ2-5, so the J call may be wrong. This CDR3 region has 16 residues. CDR3 in DNA: TGTGCCAGCAGGCGCGGGGCAGCGGGAGGGAAAGAGACCCAGTACTTC. Its translation is CASRRGAAGGKETQYF.

CDR3 nucleotide sequence: TGCGCCAGCAGCCAAGATTTTCGTACAGGGGTAAGGAATGAGCAGTTCTTC. As protein: CASSQDFRTGVRNEQFF. The V gene is TRBV4-3, the J gene TRBJ2-1; 7 bases match TRBD1. Trimming removed 0 bases from V and 7 bases from J; junction bases left unmatched: 12. Germline CDR1 reads LGHNA; CDR2 reads YSLEER. CDR3 length: 17 amino acids.

This clonotype has more than one count but fewer than ten. The rearrangement joins TRBV20-1 to TRBJ2-7; possible D gene TRBD2, 5 bases. The CDR3 is 13 amino acids. CDR1 DFQATT and CDR2 SNEGSKA come from the germline V gene (reference sequence). V was trimmed by 0 bases and J by 5 bases, leaving 11 bases between them. The CDR3, as DNA: TGCAGTGCTAGAGATTGGGGAGAAGACGAGCAGTACTTC. Amino acid sequence: CSARDWGEDEQYF.

The chain links TRBV5-1 to TRBJ2-7; D gene uncertain. The CDR3 consists of 14 residues. V shed 4 bases and J shed 6 bases, with 17 bases lying between them. Germline V gene lookup returns CDR1 SGHRS and CDR2 YFSETQ. The CDR3 reads CASSIGSTPGEQYF. The CDR3 DNA follows: TGCGCCAGCAGCATAGGATCGACTCCTGGCGAGCAGTACTTC.

This sequence joins TRBV19 and TRBJ2-3, with 7 bases aligning to TRBD2. CDR1 and CDR2 from the germline V gene are LNHDA and SQIVND (reference sequence). CDR3 length: 18 residues. The V and J ends lost 1 base and 1 base, in that order; junction bases with no gene match: 11. The CDR3 region is CASSIGVKSGIRTDTQYF. CDR3 DNA sequence: TGTGCCAGTAGTATAGGAGTCAAGAGCGGGATACGCACAGATACGCAGTATTTT.

The chain employs TRBV12-3 or TRBV12-4 and TRBJ2-3; D is possibly TRBD2 (6 bases). The CDR3 covers 14 residues. The V and J ends lost 4 bases and 2 bases respectively, with 10 bases between them. DNA for the CDR3: TGTGCCAGCAGTTCCCGGGGGTTCACAGATACGCAGTATTTT. This sequence encodes CASSSRGFTDTQYF.

The chain links TRBV5-4 to TRBJ1-2; possibly TRBD1 for D (5 bases). The germline gives CDR1 SGHNT, CDR2 YYREEE (reference sequence). The CDR3 loop spans 16 amino acids. V lost 0 bases to trimming and J lost 4 bases, with 16 bases between them. The CDR3 DNA reads TGTGCCAGCAGCTTGGATGGGGCCAACCCCCTCTATGGCTACACCTTC. Its protein product is CASSLDGANPLYGYTF.

The V gene is TRBV6-5, the J gene TRBJ1-1; D gene ambiguous. The CDR3 runs 11 residues. V was clipped by 8 bases and J by 5 bases, with 9 bases between them. Germline CDR1 and CDR2: MNHEY and SVGAGI. CDR3 in amino acids: CASRWKTEAFF. In nucleotides, the CDR3 is TGTGCCAGCCGGTGGAAGACTGAAGCTTTCTTT.

This clonotype was counted a few times. This chain's CDR3 is CASSLLGQGRYEQYF. In DNA, the CDR3 is TGTGCCAGCAGCTTACTAGGACAGGGCCGCTACGAGCAGTACTTC. The rearrangement uses TRBV11-2 and TRBJ2-7, with 8 bases that match TRBD1. In germline, CDR1 is SGHAT, CDR2 FQNNGV. The CDR3 is 15 amino acids. Germline trimming cut 2 bases from V and 3 bases from J; bases unmatched to any gene: 6.